Listed below are T cell receptor beta chains from one sample, sequenced in a study of blood T cells in healthy people across ages. TCRdb re-called the 5' RACE reads through MiXCR, storing one row per CDR3 protein. The sample includes over 1,500,000 distinct CDR3 sequences, around half of them seen just once. Sequencing input: blood. These TCRs come from a woman aged 40-49 years in good health. Both conserved end residues are part of each CDR3. Fields, in order: CDR3 DNA, CDR3 protein, D gene, clone size, V gene, CDR3 length, J gene. The D gene is left open where the match is weak. Only part of the rows carry a size: once, few, many, or a class if the clone is expanded.

CDR3nt: TGTGCCAGCAGCTTGGGACTAGCGGGGGTTTACTGGGAAAACATTCAGTACTTC; CDR3aa: CASSLGLAGVYWENIQYF; d_gene: TRBD2; abundance: few; v_gene: TRBV5-8; len: 18; j_gene: TRBJ2-4
CDR3nt: TGTGCCAGCAGTCCCCACCCAGGGGTTGAGCAGTACTTC; CDR3aa: CASSPHPGVEQYF; d_gene: .; abundance: few; v_gene: TRBV27; len: 13; j_gene: TRBJ2-7
CDR3nt: TGCAGTGCTAGAATTAGCGCTGAAGCTTTCTTT; CDR3aa: CSARISAEAFF; d_gene: .; abundance: .; v_gene: TRBV20-1; len: 11; j_gene: TRBJ1-1
CDR3nt: TGTGCCAGCAGCTTAAGACTAGCCTTGGGGCAAGAGACCCAGTACTTC; CDR3aa: CASSLRLALGQETQYF; d_gene: TRBD2; abundance: few; v_gene: TRBV7-2; len: 16; j_gene: TRBJ2-5
CDR3nt: TGTGCCAGCAGCAACCGACAGGGCCCAGCTAACTATGGCTACACCTTC; CDR3aa: CASSNRQGPANYGYTF; d_gene: TRBD1; abundance: .; v_gene: TRBV11-1; len: 16; j_gene: TRBJ1-2
CDR3nt: TGTGCCAGCAGCTTAGGGACCCCTAGGGACTACGAGCAGTACTTC; CDR3aa: CASSLGTPRDYEQYF; d_gene: .; abundance: .; v_gene: TRBV11-1; len: 15; j_gene: TRBJ2-7
CDR3nt: TGTGCCAGCTCCCCAAGGAGGGAAGAGCAGTACTTC; CDR3aa: CASSPRREEQYF; d_gene: .; abundance: once; v_gene: TRBV18; len: 12; j_gene: TRBJ2-5
CDR3nt: TGTGCCAGCAGTTACCCCACGGCCGGACTAGCGGGAGTAGAGACCCAGTACTTC; CDR3aa: CASSYPTAGLAGVETQYF; d_gene: TRBD2; abundance: few; v_gene: TRBV6-5; len: 18; j_gene: TRBJ2-5
CDR3nt: TGCAGTGCTAATCCGGGACTAGCGGGGGGGAGCTCCTACAATGAGCAGTTCTTC; CDR3aa: CSANPGLAGGSSYNEQFF; d_gene: TRBD2; abundance: .; v_gene: TRBV20-1; len: 18; j_gene: TRBJ2-1
CDR3nt: TGCAGTGCTCCTGGACGGCTCCTCTCCTACGAGCAGTACTTC; CDR3aa: CSAPGRLLSYEQYF; d_gene: .; abundance: few; v_gene: TRBV20-1; len: 14; j_gene: TRBJ2-7
CDR3nt: TGTGCCAGCGGAGGACCCGGGGGTTCACCCCTCCACTTT; CDR3aa: CASGGPGGSPLHF; d_gene: .; abundance: .; v_gene: TRBV7-9; len: 13; j_gene: TRBJ1-6
CDR3nt: TGTGCCAGCAGCCCCTCCGACAGGGACGAGCAGTACTTC; CDR3aa: CASSPSDRDEQYF; d_gene: TRBD1; abundance: few; v_gene: TRBV27; len: 13; j_gene: TRBJ2-7
CDR3nt: TGTGCCAGCAGGAAGGGGGGAACGCAAGAGACCCAGTACTTC; CDR3aa: CASRKGGTQETQYF; d_gene: .; abundance: .; v_gene: TRBV6-2/TRBV6-3; len: 14; j_gene: TRBJ2-5
CDR3nt: TGTGCCAGCAGGGAATCAGGGGGCGCGTCGGAGACCCAGTACTTC; CDR3aa: CASRESGGASETQYF; d_gene: TRBD1; abundance: once; v_gene: TRBV6-6; len: 15; j_gene: TRBJ2-5
CDR3nt: TGTGCCAGCAGCGTAGTTCCCTCTAACTATGGCTACACCTTC; CDR3aa: CASSVVPSNYGYTF; d_gene: .; abundance: .; v_gene: TRBV9; len: 14; j_gene: TRBJ1-2
CDR3nt: TGTGCCACAGAAGGGGGCATCTATGGCTACACCTTC; CDR3aa: CATEGGIYGYTF; d_gene: TRBD1; abundance: .; v_gene: TRBV12-3/TRBV12-4; len: 12; j_gene: TRBJ1-2
CDR3nt: TGTGCCAGCAGTTCTTTCAGGGGAATAGCGGGGGGAAAAGAGACCCAGTACTTC; CDR3aa: CASSSFRGIAGGKETQYF; d_gene: TRBD2; abundance: once; v_gene: TRBV28; len: 18; j_gene: TRBJ2-5
CDR3nt: TGTGCCAGCAGGGGACAGAGGGCCTACGAGCAGTACTTC; CDR3aa: CASRGQRAYEQYF; d_gene: TRBD1; abundance: .; v_gene: TRBV28; len: 13; j_gene: TRBJ2-7
CDR3nt: TGCAGTGCTAGAGATGTGGGGTACACTGAAGCTTTCTTT; CDR3aa: CSARDVGYTEAFF; d_gene: .; abundance: .; v_gene: TRBV20-1; len: 13; j_gene: TRBJ1-1
CDR3nt: TGTGCCAGCAGCTCGGCCACGGCGAATCCATTGGTAGGGGTATTTGAGCAGTTCTTC; CDR3aa: CASSSATANPLVGVFEQFF; d_gene: .; abundance: .; v_gene: TRBV11-2; len: 19; j_gene: TRBJ2-1
CDR3nt: TGCAGCGTGCCCCAGGGGGACGAGCAGTACTTC; CDR3aa: CSVPQGDEQYF; d_gene: TRBD1; abundance: few; v_gene: TRBV29-1; len: 11; j_gene: TRBJ2-7
CDR3nt: TGCAGTGCTAGAAAGGTCGAGGGGGTTGCAGATACGCAGTATTTT; CDR3aa: CSARKVEGVADTQYF; d_gene: .; abundance: few; v_gene: TRBV20-1; len: 15; j_gene: TRBJ2-3
CDR3nt: TGTGCCAGCAGTCCGGACAGGGAGGACACTGAAGCTTTCTTT; CDR3aa: CASSPDREDTEAFF; d_gene: TRBD1; abundance: few; v_gene: TRBV6-2/TRBV6-3; len: 14; j_gene: TRBJ1-1
CDR3nt: TGTGCCAGCAGCGTAGGTAGCGGGGGAACCTACGAGCAGTACTTC; CDR3aa: CASSVGSGGTYEQYF; d_gene: TRBD2; abundance: once; v_gene: TRBV9; len: 15; j_gene: TRBJ2-7
CDR3nt: TGTGCCAGCAGCCAAGATCATGGGGCAGGGGGGTACTATGGCTACACCTTC; CDR3aa: CASSQDHGAGGYYGYTF; d_gene: TRBD1; abundance: .; v_gene: TRBV4-2; len: 17; j_gene: TRBJ1-2
CDR3nt: TGTGCCAGCAGCCCGGAGGGACAGGGCCCTTACAATGAGCAGTTCTTC; CDR3aa: CASSPEGQGPYNEQFF; d_gene: TRBD1; abundance: .; v_gene: TRBV5-6; len: 16; j_gene: TRBJ2-1
CDR3nt: TGTGCCAGCACCGCGACAGGGAACGAGCAGTACTTC; CDR3aa: CASTATGNEQYF; d_gene: TRBD1; abundance: .; v_gene: TRBV28; len: 12; j_gene: TRBJ2-7
CDR3nt: TGTGCCAGCTCCCGAGACCAGGGGACCGTTGGAACAGATACGCAGTATTTT; CDR3aa: CASSRDQGTVGTDTQYF; d_gene: .; abundance: .; v_gene: TRBV18; len: 17; j_gene: TRBJ2-3
CDR3nt: TGTGCCCGCAGCTTAGTTGCCGGTCGCCCCTACGAGCAGTACTTC; CDR3aa: CARSLVAGRPYEQYF; d_gene: .; abundance: .; v_gene: TRBV11-2; len: 15; j_gene: TRBJ2-7
CDR3nt: TGTGCCAGCAGCGCGGGACAGGGGGAACAGCCCCAGCATTTT; CDR3aa: CASSAGQGEQPQHF; d_gene: TRBD1; abundance: .; v_gene: TRBV7-9; len: 14; j_gene: TRBJ1-5
CDR3nt: TGTGCCAGCAGCTTTCCGGGGGTTGGCTACACCTTC; CDR3aa: CASSFPGVGYTF; d_gene: .; abundance: many; v_gene: TRBV7-2; len: 12; j_gene: TRBJ1-2
CDR3nt: TGTGCCAGCAGCACAGGACTAGCGGGGGGGTCCCAAGAGACCCAGTACTTC; CDR3aa: CASSTGLAGGSQETQYF; d_gene: TRBD2; abundance: few; v_gene: TRBV11-3; len: 17; j_gene: TRBJ2-5
CDR3nt: TGTGCCAGCAGCTTAGTCCCTAGCGGGGGGCAAAACATTCAGTACTTC; CDR3aa: CASSLVPSGGQNIQYF; d_gene: TRBD2; abundance: .; v_gene: TRBV7-2; len: 16; j_gene: TRBJ2-4
CDR3nt: TGTGCCACCAGCCGGAAGGGAGAGGGATGCAATGAGCAGTTCTTC; CDR3aa: CATSRKGEGCNEQFF; d_gene: .; abundance: .; v_gene: TRBV15; len: 15; j_gene: TRBJ2-1
CDR3nt: TGTGCCAGCAGTGCTGAGGTTAAGTACGGCTACACCTTC; CDR3aa: CASSAEVKYGYTF; d_gene: .; abundance: few; v_gene: TRBV28; len: 13; j_gene: TRBJ1-2
CDR3nt: TGTGCCACCAGTGAAAGGGCCCTGGAGACCCAGTACTTC; CDR3aa: CATSERALETQYF; d_gene: .; abundance: few; v_gene: TRBV24-1; len: 13; j_gene: TRBJ2-5
CDR3nt: TGCGCCAGCAGCCCCCCGGGGGACGTCTACGAGCAGTACTTC; CDR3aa: CASSPPGDVYEQYF; d_gene: .; abundance: .; v_gene: TRBV5-1; len: 14; j_gene: TRBJ2-7
CDR3nt: TGTGCCAGCAGTTCAGCCGGGACAGGTGCTGAAGCTTTCTTT; CDR3aa: CASSSAGTGAEAFF; d_gene: TRBD1; abundance: few; v_gene: TRBV6-5; len: 14; j_gene: TRBJ1-1
CDR3nt: TGTGCCAGCAGTGACCAAGTCCGGGACAGCAAAGCTTTCTTT; CDR3aa: CASSDQVRDSKAFF; d_gene: TRBD1; abundance: .; v_gene: TRBV7-2; len: 14; j_gene: TRBJ1-1
CDR3nt: TGTGCCAGCGATCCCGTAACTCACTCCTACGAGCAGTACTTC; CDR3aa: CASDPVTHSYEQYF; d_gene: .; abundance: .; v_gene: TRBV2; len: 14; j_gene: TRBJ2-7
CDR3nt: TGTGCCAGCAGCGGGGGGACTAGCGGTGAGCAGTTCTTC; CDR3aa: CASSGGTSGEQFF; d_gene: TRBD2; abundance: .; v_gene: TRBV9; len: 13; j_gene: TRBJ2-1
CDR3nt: TGTGCCAGCAGCTGGATAGCTGCTCATGGGGCCAACGTCCTGACTTTC; CDR3aa: CASSWIAAHGANVLTF; d_gene: .; abundance: few; v_gene: TRBV7-9; len: 16; j_gene: TRBJ2-6
CDR3nt: TGTGCCAGCAGTTATGGCGGGACAGGGGAGGAAAGAAACATTCAGTACTTC; CDR3aa: CASSYGGTGEERNIQYF; d_gene: TRBD1; abundance: .; v_gene: TRBV6-6; len: 17; j_gene: TRBJ2-4
CDR3nt: TGTGCCAGCAAGTCCACAGAACAAGAGACCCAGTACTTC; CDR3aa: CASKSTEQETQYF; d_gene: .; abundance: .; v_gene: TRBV4-2; len: 13; j_gene: TRBJ2-5
CDR3nt: TGTGCCAGCAGCCATCGGAGACAGCTCACCTACGAGCAGTACTTC; CDR3aa: CASSHRRQLTYEQYF; d_gene: .; abundance: .; v_gene: TRBV3-1; len: 15; j_gene: TRBJ2-7
CDR3nt: TGTGCCAGCAGCGTAGAAGGGGCGGAGACCCAGTACTTC; CDR3aa: CASSVEGAETQYF; d_gene: .; abundance: .; v_gene: TRBV9; len: 13; j_gene: TRBJ2-5
CDR3nt: TGTGCCAGCAGTCGAGAAAGGGGACCGCGCCAAGAGACCCAGTACTTC; CDR3aa: CASSRERGPRQETQYF; d_gene: .; abundance: once; v_gene: TRBV27; len: 16; j_gene: TRBJ2-5
CDR3nt: TGTGCCAGCAGTTACTCCGGGACACTTATCGAGACCCAGTACTTC; CDR3aa: CASSYSGTLIETQYF; d_gene: .; abundance: .; v_gene: TRBV6-5; len: 15; j_gene: TRBJ2-5
CDR3nt: TGCGCCAGCAGCTTGCCGGAGCCCTACGAGCAGTACTTC; CDR3aa: CASSLPEPYEQYF; d_gene: .; abundance: few; v_gene: TRBV5-1; len: 13; j_gene: TRBJ2-7
CDR3nt: TGTGCCAGCAGTGTGGGACAGGGGGAGGTATATGGCTACACCTTC; CDR3aa: CASSVGQGEVYGYTF; d_gene: TRBD1; abundance: .; v_gene: TRBV27; len: 15; j_gene: TRBJ1-2
CDR3nt: TGTGCCACCAGCAGAGATGTTGAGGGCAGAAATGAAAAACTGTTTTTT; CDR3aa: CATSRDVEGRNEKLFF; d_gene: .; abundance: .; v_gene: TRBV15; len: 16; j_gene: TRBJ1-4
CDR3nt: TGTGCCAGCAGCTCCGGGACAGGGGCTCCACCCCTCCACTTT; CDR3aa: CASSSGTGAPPLHF; d_gene: TRBD1; abundance: .; v_gene: TRBV12-3/TRBV12-4; len: 14; j_gene: TRBJ1-6